The source of this T cell receptor beta chain is a study of chronic HIV infection and antiretroviral therapy. Trimming left V 1 base short and J 3 bases short, with 10 bases between. This CDR3 has 15 amino acids. In germline, CDR1 is SNHLY, CDR2 FYNNEI. TCRdb used MiXCR to reprocess the 5' RACE reads, holding one entry per CDR3 protein. The top ten clones hold about 2.7% of a sample with over 40,000 distinct CDR3 sequences, over 15% of them seen once. This TCR was recovered from an adult who had HIV and had not received antiretroviral therapy, or was an uninfected healthy control (not recorded which). Sequencing input: peripheral blood. The chain couples TRBV2 to TRBJ2-1, with D possibly being TRBD1 or TRBD2 (6 bases each). CDR3 loop: CASSEEQGGYNEQFF. The CDR3 DNA follows: TGTGCCAGCAGTGAAGAACAGGGAGGCTACAATGAGCAGTTCTTC.